This TCR beta chain was captured by sequencing in a study of T cell clusters in autoimmune cytopenias. Broader study findings: The cluster-lack signature was not seen for secondary cytopenia versus chronic lymphocytic leukemia. Exclusive TRB clusters were 2.5 to 3-fold more numerous in healthy donors than in active autoimmune hepatitis. TRB repertoire shifts in secondary cytopenia and chronic lymphocytic leukemia mostly reflected lymphoma, not autoimmunity. Primary autoimmune cytopenia patients appeared to lack physiological T cell clusters present in healthy donors.

The CDR3 is 14 residues long. Germline CDR1 is LNHDA and CDR2 is SQIVND (reference sequence). One tube held mixed TRB-A and TRB-B primer pools for touch-down PCR. TCRdb reworked the multiplex PCR reads into one entry per CDR3 protein, no DNA. The sample table includes 5,800 or so distinct CDR3 sequences. TRB was amplified from approximately 230 ng of peripheral blood genomic DNA per sample. By frequency, this clonotype is medium-sized. Antigen unknown. The sequenced sample consisted of peripheral blood. The chain links TRBV19 to TRBJ1-4. The receptor comes from a human donor with an autoimmune cytopenia or autoimmune hepatitis (not recorded which). The CDR3 loop reads CASSDGATNEKLFF. The variable domain in full, completed from reference TRBV19 and TRBJ1-4, reads DGGITQSPKYLFRKEGQNVTLSCEQNLNHDAMYWYRQDPGQGLRLIYYSQIVNDFQKGDIAEGYSVSREKKESFPLTVTSAQKNPTAFYLCASSDGATNEKLFFGSGTQLSVL.